This is a list of T cell receptor beta chains from one sample in a study of chemoradiotherapy in HPV16-positive cancers. Clones were sequenced by immunoSEQ multiplex PCR, and TCRdb holds only the in-frame ones, with some missing. The sample carries around 12,000 clones, 55% to 70% recorded once. This material was collected from a patient who underwent chemoradiotherapy. The receptors derive from a human donor with HPV-associated anogenital cancer. Both conserved end residues are part of each CDR3. D genes are given only for firm matches. Some rows mark clone size as missing; the rest say once, few, many or name a class of expanded clone.

CDR3 protein,CDR3 DNA,J gene,V gene,clone size,D gene
CASSGGPANTGELFF,TGTGCCAGCAGCGGGGGGCCTGCGAACACCGGGGAGCTGTTTTTT,TRBJ2-2,TRBV5-5,-,-
CASSLMTGGNSPLHF,TGTGCCAGCAGCCTTATGACAGGGGGAAATTCACCCCTCCACTTT,TRBJ1-6,TRBV2,-,TRBD1
CAISRTGPTDTQYF,TGTGCCATCAGTCGGACAGGGCCCACAGATACGCAGTATTTT,TRBJ2-3,TRBV10-3,-,TRBD1
CASSESPGDTDTQYF,TGTGCCAGCAGTGAGTCACCGGGGGACACAGATACGCAGTATTTT,TRBJ2-3,TRBV6-4,once,-
CASSSVVSGNTIYF,TGTGCCAGCAGCTCGGTGGTTTCTGGAAACACCATATATTTT,TRBJ1-3,TRBV11-2,-,-
CASSPSMNTEAFF,TGCGCCAGCAGCCCAAGCATGAACACTGAAGCTTTCTTT,TRBJ1-1,TRBV5-1,-,-
CASSDFRGAVGSNYGYTF,TGTGCCAGCAGTGATTTTCGAGGGGCTGTAGGCTCTAACTATGGCTACACCTTC,TRBJ1-2,TRBV6-1,-,-
CATSRDRETEAFF,TGTGCCACCAGCAGAGATCGCGAGACTGAAGCTTTCTTT,TRBJ1-1,TRBV15,few,-
CSGRQGENIQYF,TGCAGCGGCAGACAGGGGGAAAACATTCAGTACTTC,TRBJ2-4,TRBV29-1,-,TRBD1
CASSAPGDHSPLHF,TGCGCCAGCAGCGCGCCCGGTGACCATTCACCCCTCCACTTT,TRBJ1-6,TRBV5-1,-,-
CASDLGGARNEQYF,TGTGCCAGCGACCTCGGGGGGGCCAGAAACGAGCAGTACTTC,TRBJ2-7,TRBV6-6,-,TRBD2
CASSLEVEYADTQYF,TGTGCCAGCAGCTTAGAGGTAGAATACGCAGATACGCAGTATTTT,TRBJ2-3,TRBV11-1,-,-
CATSRDLRYEQYF,TGTGCCACCAGCAGAGATCTGAGATACGAGCAGTACTTC,TRBJ2-7,TRBV15,-,-
CASSPRGEEQYF,TGTGCCAGCTCACCAAGAGGGGAGGAGCAGTACTTC,TRBJ2-7,TRBV18,once,-
CASSPWTGGLLGRNYGYTF,TGTGCCAGCTCACCCTGGACAGGGGGGCTCCTGGGCCGAAACTATGGCTACACCTTC,TRBJ1-2,TRBV18,-,TRBD1
CASNIRDHYGYTF,TGTGCCAGCAATATAAGGGATCACTATGGCTACACCTTC,TRBJ1-2,TRBV2,once,-
CASSQVGTAMNTEAFF,TGTGCCAGCAGCCAAGTGGGAACGGCTATGAACACTGAAGCTTTCTTT,TRBJ1-1,TRBV4-2,few,-
CATQGEDTQYF,TGTGCCACCCAAGGGGAAGATACGCAGTATTTT,TRBJ2-3,TRBV2,-,-
CASSQQGYGYTF,TGCGCCAGCAGCCAACAGGGGTATGGCTACACCTTC,TRBJ1-2,TRBV5-5,-,TRBD1
CASSYGTASTDTQYF,TGTGCCAGCAGTTACGGAACGGCCAGTACAGATACGCAGTATTTT,TRBJ2-3,TRBV6-6,-,-
CASARLQGGGNEQFF,TGTGCCAGCGCCAGACTACAGGGCGGGGGCAATGAGCAGTTCTTC,TRBJ2-1,TRBV6-5,once,-
CASSTVTGMGYGYTF,TGTGCCAGTAGTACCGTGACAGGGATGGGCTATGGCTACACCTTC,TRBJ1-2,TRBV19,-,TRBD1
CAWSPGRQAAGTF,TGTGCCTGGAGTCCGGGACGACAGGCGGCGGGAACCTTC,TRBJ1-2,TRBV30,once,-